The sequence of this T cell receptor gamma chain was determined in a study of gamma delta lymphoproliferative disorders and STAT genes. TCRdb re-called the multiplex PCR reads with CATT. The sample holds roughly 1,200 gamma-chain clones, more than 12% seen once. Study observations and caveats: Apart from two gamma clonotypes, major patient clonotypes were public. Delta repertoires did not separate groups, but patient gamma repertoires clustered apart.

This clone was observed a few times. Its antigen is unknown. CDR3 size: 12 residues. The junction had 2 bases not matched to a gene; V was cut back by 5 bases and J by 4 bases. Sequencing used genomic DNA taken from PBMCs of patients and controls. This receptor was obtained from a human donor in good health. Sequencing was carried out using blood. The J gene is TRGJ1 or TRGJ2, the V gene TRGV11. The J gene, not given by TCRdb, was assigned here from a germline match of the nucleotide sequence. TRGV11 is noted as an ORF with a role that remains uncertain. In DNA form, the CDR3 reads TGTGCCTGCTGGATTACGTATTATAAGAAACTCTTT. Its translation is CACWITYYKKLF.